These T cell receptor beta chains were read from a single sample in a study of blood T cell repertoires in COVID-19. Clones were sequenced by immunoSEQ multiplex PCR, and TCRdb holds only the in-frame ones, with some missing. The data show about 180,000 clones, with over 80% seen just once and 8.4% held by the top ten. Sequenced input: peripheral blood. The receptors originated from a woman aged 70 to 79 with acute or convalescent COVID-19. CDR3s include the opening cysteine and the closing phenylalanine or tryptophan. Each record gives: J gene, V gene, D gene, clone size, CDR3 DNA, CDR3 protein. D genes are given only for firm matches. The size entry is marked missing in some rows and otherwise reads once, few, many or a size class.

>TRBJ1-6|TRBV27|NA|NA
TGTGCCAGCAGTTTAAGTGGGGGCAATTCACCCCTCCACTTT
CASSLSGGNSPLHF
>TRBJ2-2|TRBV3-1/TRBV3-2|TRBD2|NA
TGTGCCAGCAGCCAACCCGGACTAGCGGGAGTACCGGGGACCGGGGAGCTGTTTTTT
CASSQPGLAGVPGTGELFF
>TRBJ1-6|TRBV30|NA|many
TGTGCCTGGAGTACAGAGAATTCACCCCTCCACTTT
CAWSTENSPLHF
>TRBJ1-2|TRBV5-1|TRBD1|once
TGCGCCAGCAGCTTGGAACAGGGGTATGGCTACACCTTC
CASSLEQGYGYTF
>TRBJ1-1|TRBV4-3|TRBD1|NA
TGCGCCAGCAGCCAAGGGACAGGATTGAACACTGAAGCTTTCTTT
CASSQGTGLNTEAFF
>TRBJ1-1|TRBV6-1|NA|few
TGTGCCAGCAGTGAAGCGGGGCAGGGAGAAGCTTTCTTT
CASSEAGQGEAFF
>TRBJ2-5|TRBV2|NA|NA
TGTGCCAGCAGTAGATCAGGGGAGACCCAGTACTTC
CASSRSGETQYF
>TRBJ1-6|TRBV30|NA|NA
TGTGCCTGGACGACAGGTTATAATTCACCCCTCCACTTT
CAWTTGYNSPLHF
>TRBJ1-6|TRBV7-2|TRBD1|NA
TGTGCCAGCAGCTTCGGACAGGTGAATAATTCACCCCTCCACTTT
CASSFGQVNNSPLHF
>TRBJ2-1|TRBV6-5|TRBD1|NA
TGTGCCAGCAGCGGACAGGGAAGGGGCAATGAGCAGTTCTTC
CASSGQGRGNEQFF
>TRBJ2-5|TRBV28|TRBD2|NA
TGTGCCAGCTGGCCGGGGGGGCAAGAGACCCAGTACTTC
CASWPGGQETQYF
>TRBJ1-1|TRBV19|TRBD1|NA
TGTGCCAGTAGTCATGGAACAGGGGGCGCGGACACTGAAGCTTTCTTT
CASSHGTGGADTEAFF
>TRBJ1-4|TRBV5-1|NA|NA
TGCGCCAGCAGTTCGACCCAGGCTAATGAAAAACTGTTTTTT
CASSSTQANEKLFF
>TRBJ2-5|TRBV30|TRBD1|NA
TGTGCCTGTGGGACAGGACTACAAGAGACCCAGTACTTC
CACGTGLQETQYF
>TRBJ1-1|TRBV30|TRBD1|few
TGTGCCTGGACCCGACAGGGGAGGACTGAAGCTTTCTTT
CAWTRQGRTEAFF
>TRBJ1-5|TRBV18|TRBD1|NA
TGTGCCAGCTCACCCGACAGGGGGAGCAATCAGCCCCAGCATTTT
CASSPDRGSNQPQHF
>TRBJ2-5|TRBV7-2|TRBD2|NA
TGTGCCAGCAGCCAAGCGGGGGGACGGGAGACCCAGTACTTC
CASSQAGGRETQYF
>TRBJ2-7|TRBV29-1|TRBD1|NA
TGCAGCGTTAGGGCAGGGGGCGGCCCCAGCTCCTACGAGCAGTACTTC
CSVRAGGGPSSYEQYF
>TRBJ2-5|TRBV24-1|NA|NA
TGTGCCACCAGTGGGTCTGGGCCGTTCCAGACCCAGTACTTC
CATSGSGPFQTQYF
>TRBJ1-2|TRBV10-3|TRBD1|NA
TGTGCCACCCTCCGGGACAGGAATTTTAAATATGGCTACACCTTC
CATLRDRNFKYGYTF
>TRBJ1-2|TRBV28|NA|NA
TGTGCCAGCAGTTTCCCAGGGGATCAGTTTGGCTACACCTTC
CASSFPGDQFGYTF
>TRBJ1-1|TRBV11-3|NA|NA
TGTGCCAGCAGTATGACAGTGAACACTGAAGCTTTCTTT
CASSMTVNTEAFF
>TRBJ2-7|TRBV6-6|NA|NA
TGTGCCAGCAAACAGGAGACCACCTACGAGCAGTACTTC
CASKQETTYEQYF
>TRBJ1-1|TRBV5-1|NA|NA
TGCGCCAGCAGCTTCGAACACGGGATAAACACTGAAGCTTTCTTT
CASSFEHGINTEAFF
>TRBJ1-1|TRBV6-2/TRBV6-3|NA|once
TGTGCCAGCAGTTACTTCAGGGGCCCTGGGAACACTGAAGCTTTCTTT
CASSYFRGPGNTEAFF
>TRBJ1-4|TRBV7-2|NA|once
TGTGCCAGCAGCTTAAATCCCGCAACTAATGAAAAACTGTTTTTT
CASSLNPATNEKLFF
>TRBJ1-2|TRBV19|TRBD1|NA
TGTGCCAGTAAAGGGTTCGAGGACAGGCCCGGCTACACCTTC
CASKGFEDRPGYTF
>TRBJ1-4|TRBV7-2|NA|NA
TGTGCCAGCAGCTTAGTACCGGTGAGGGTATTTGAAAAACTGTTTTTT
CASSLVPVRVFEKLFF
>TRBJ1-6|TRBV3-1/TRBV3-2|NA|NA
TGTGCCAGCGGCGCCCCAGGGTCCTATAATTCACCCCTCCACTTT
CASGAPGSYNSPLHF
>TRBJ1-5|TRBV28|NA|NA
TGTGCCAGCAATTTGGGCAGGGTAAGGAATCAGCCCCAGCATTTT
CASNLGRVRNQPQHF
>TRBJ1-1|TRBV29-1|NA|NA
TGCAGCGGGGGAACAGGGCTGAACACTGAAGCTTTCTTT
CSGGTGLNTEAFF
>TRBJ2-3|TRBV7-2|TRBD2|NA
TGTGCCAGCAGCTTATGGAGCGGGGGGGCCGCCACAGATACGCAGTATTTT
CASSLWSGGAATDTQYF
>TRBJ2-1|TRBV27|TRBD2|once
TGTGCCAGCAGTTTCACTAGCGCAAGCAATGAGCAGTTCTTC
CASSFTSASNEQFF
>TRBJ1-5|TRBV7-8|NA|NA
TGTGCCAGCAGCTTAGTCCTACGGGGTGAGGCCCAGCATTTT
CASSLVLRGEAQHF
>TRBJ1-5|TRBV19|NA|NA
TGTGCCAGTAGTCCTCTCAATCAGCCCCAGCATTTT
CASSPLNQPQHF
>TRBJ2-1|TRBV9|TRBD2|NA
TGTGCCAGCAGCGTTGGGACTAGCGCATACAATGAGCAGTTCTTC
CASSVGTSAYNEQFF
>TRBJ2-5|TRBV7-6|TRBD2|NA
TGTGCCAGCATCGGCGGTAGCGGGGTACAAGAGACCCAGTACTTC
CASIGGSGVQETQYF
>TRBJ1-1|TRBV29-1|NA|NA
TGCAGCGTTGAGAGAGGGATTGTCACTGAAGCTTTCTTT
CSVERGIVTEAFF
>TRBJ2-7|TRBV4-3|TRBD2|few
TGCGCCAGCAGCCAAGGAAGATGGACTAGCGGCGAGCAGTACTTC
CASSQGRWTSGEQYF
>TRBJ1-4|TRBV28|TRBD1|NA
TGTGCCAGCAGAAGCTCCCCGGGACAGATGAATGAAAAACTGTTTTTT
CASRSSPGQMNEKLFF
>TRBJ2-7|TRBV7-9|NA|NA
TGTGCCAGCAGCCCCTCGAACAGGATTAGCGAGCAGTACTTC
CASSPSNRISEQYF
>TRBJ2-7|TRBV19|NA|once
TGTGCCAGTAGTCACCGTCGCGGTTCTTTCAACGAGCAGTACTTC
CASSHRRGSFNEQYF